This TCR beta chain was found in a study of blood T cells in healthy people across ages (dated by TCRdb to about 2015). A note on the overall study: In model experiments, template switching captured about one uniquely barcoded TCR beta cDNA molecule for every two T cells. The study measured age-related changes in TCR beta repertoire diversity using deep sequencing normalized with unique cDNA molecular identifiers. Four age groups were formed from the donors: young (average 16 years), middle-aged (around 40), aged (around 62) and long-lived (approximately 78). Donors of different ages were randomly distributed across sequencing lanes to avoid experimental bias. The study analyzed two additional independent replicas of 1 million unique cDNA reads from the same blood draw for two donors, one aged 18 to 30 and one aged 80 or older. The research as a whole found: Observed TCR beta diversity correlated strongly with the percentage of naive T cells measured by flow cytometry. Bulk unsorted PBMC profiling prevented conclusive comparison of naive and antigen-experienced compartments. The CMV infection status of donors was not known, potentially confounding age-related changes in expanded clonotypes. As age increased, observed TCR beta diversity per million T cells dropped in a roughly linear way, and a significant reduction was already evident by age 40. Compared with the aged group, the long-lived group had more naive CD4+ T cells, fewer expanded clones and increased TCR diversity, a pattern suggesting age selection. Estimates of total diversity based on one million sequenced T cells were regarded as lower bounds and as underestimates.

The protocol used for the library was 5' RACE. TCRdb lists the instrument as Illumina HiSeq 2500. A second PCR of roughly 7 to 11 cycles was performed with a sample-barcoded 5' primer and a J-beta primer mix. A template-switch 5' adaptor carrying 12 random nucleotides introduced a unique molecular identifier onto each TCR beta cDNA molecule. Each sample yielded at least 2.5 million CDR3-containing paired-end reads. All of the RNA was converted into first-strand cDNA using the Mint cDNA synthesis kit, with a TRBC-specific oligonucleotide serving as the primer. All cDNA was treated with uracil-DNA glycosylase and then went through a first 18-cycle PCR with the universal primers M1SS and BC2_uni_R. Regarding the original processing steps: Normalization of each sample was performed by random selection of 1 million high-quality reads, each carrying a distinct molecular identifier. Reads sharing molecular identifiers were discarded rather than binned into consensus sequences. MiTCR, set to a Q25 quality threshold and the strictest error-elimination algorithm, was used for CDR3 identification, clonotype clustering and error correction. A nonparametric unseen species model with Euler transformation was used to estimate a lower bound on total TCR beta diversity. Starting from the raw public reads, TCRdb applied fastp trimming at Q25, assembled clones with MiXCR and retained in-frame beta chains. Each entry is one CDR3 protein sequence, shown with its most common DNA and genes. V and J calls and clone size were set by TCRdb, not the authors. Within this sample are fewer than 950,000 distinct CDR3 sequences, with roughly 50% of them counted one time only. The top ten clones comprise approximately 41% of the sample.

From the cysteine through the phenylalanine, the CDR3 covers 12 amino acids. The kept DNA is CDR3 alone, 36 bases in frame from the first base. As encoded in the germline V gene, CDR1 is SNHLY while CDR2 is FYNNEI. V loses 10 bases, J loses 0 bases, and the germline ends lie 8 bases apart. The donors were about 40 Caucasian individuals from Russia, aged roughly 6 to 100 years, who were systemically healthy. Each donor gave approximately 10 milliliters of peripheral blood, collected into EDTA-treated Vacutainer tubes. Ficoll-Paque density-gradient centrifugation was used to isolate PBMCs, with at least 6.5 million per sample. Total RNA, at least 6 micrograms per sample, was extracted from PBMCs with Trizol reagent. For every donor, flow cytometry on a PBMC aliquot measured the percentage of naive CD45RAhigh/CD27high T cells. On this clonotype: It lacks a known antigen. No base quality information exists; no much larger clone differs at one position.

Recombination joined TRBV2 with TRBJ2-3; TRBD2 is a weak D gene call, 6 bases matching. This receptor was obtained from an elderly man in good health. The specimen was blood. The DNA sequence is given as TGTGCCACGGGGGAGAGCACAGATACGCAGTATTTT. It translates to CATGESTDTQYF.